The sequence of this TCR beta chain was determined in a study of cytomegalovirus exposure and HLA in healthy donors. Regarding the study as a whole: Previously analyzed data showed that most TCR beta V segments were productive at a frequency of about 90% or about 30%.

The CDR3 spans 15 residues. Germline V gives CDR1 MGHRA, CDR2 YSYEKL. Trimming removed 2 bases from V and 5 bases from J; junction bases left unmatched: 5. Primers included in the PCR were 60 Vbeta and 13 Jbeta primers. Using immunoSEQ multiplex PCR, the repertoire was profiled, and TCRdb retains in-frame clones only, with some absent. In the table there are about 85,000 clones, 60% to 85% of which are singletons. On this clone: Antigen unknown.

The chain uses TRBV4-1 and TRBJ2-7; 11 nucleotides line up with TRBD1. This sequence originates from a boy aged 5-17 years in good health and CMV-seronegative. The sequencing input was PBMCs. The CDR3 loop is CASSQHGQGADEQYF. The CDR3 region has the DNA TGCGCCAGCAGCCAACATGGACAGGGGGCGGACGAGCAGTACTTC.